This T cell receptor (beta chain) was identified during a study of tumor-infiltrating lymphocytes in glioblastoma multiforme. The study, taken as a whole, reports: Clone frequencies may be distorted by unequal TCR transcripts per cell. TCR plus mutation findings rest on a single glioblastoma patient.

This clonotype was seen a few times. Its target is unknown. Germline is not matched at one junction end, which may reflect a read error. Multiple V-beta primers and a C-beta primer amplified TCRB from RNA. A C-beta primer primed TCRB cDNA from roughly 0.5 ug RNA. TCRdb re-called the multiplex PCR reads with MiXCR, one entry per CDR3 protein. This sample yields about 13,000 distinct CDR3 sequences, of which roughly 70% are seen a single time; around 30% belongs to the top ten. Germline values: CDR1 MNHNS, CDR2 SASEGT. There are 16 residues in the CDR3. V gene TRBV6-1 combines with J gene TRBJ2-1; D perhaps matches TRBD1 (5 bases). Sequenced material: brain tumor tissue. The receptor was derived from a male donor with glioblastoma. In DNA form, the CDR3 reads TGTGCCAACAGTGAATTGGACATGGGCCCTTACAATGAGCAGTTCTTC. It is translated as CANSELDMGPYNEQFF.